The clone carrying this T cell receptor (beta chain) has just a few counts. Seattle researchers signed up patients amid active infection and tracked them longitudinally. This entry comes from a study of blood T cell repertoires in COVID-19. Study-wide context: Both acute and convalescent COVID-19 samples were obtained from the United States, Italy and Spain.

Clones were read by immunoSEQ multiplex PCR, and TCRdb kept only the in-frame ones, dropping some. The table lists over 150,000 clones, about 88% of them singletons, with about a sixth in the top ten. Germline V gene lookup returns CDR1 SGHTA and CDR2 FQGNSA. The CDR3 totals 13 residues. V dropped 1 base and J dropped 10 bases, with 13 bases sitting between them. This receptor was taken from a man between 50 and 59 years old with COVID-19, enrolled during active disease. Sequencing was performed on peripheral blood. This chain joins TRBV7-2 and TRBJ1-2; maybe TRBD1 (5 bases). This chain's CDR3 is CASSLGRDHHYTF. The CDR3 nucleotides are TGTGCCAGCAGCTTAGGCAGGGATCATCACTACACCTTC.